One and the same sample provided the 18 T cell receptor beta chains below, sequenced in a study of response to subunit inactivated influenza vaccine. TCRdb reanalysed the RT-PCR reads using MiXCR and keeps one entry per CDR3 protein. The table records 500,000 to 600,000 distinct CDR3 sequences, about 15% of them present only once. Material: PBMCs from blood, obtained approximately 13 days after vaccination. The origin of the receptors is a man aged 45-65 years who received an inactivated influenza vaccine.

The rearrangement links TRBV12-3 or TRBV12-4 to TRBJ2-5; the D gene is possibly TRBD1 (5 bases). V shed 5 bases and J shed 4 bases, with 11 bases lying between them. The CDR3 consists of 13 residues. In DNA, the CDR3 is TGTGCCAGCAGTCCCAGGGCCCCAGAGACCCAGTACTTC. Translated: CASSPRAPETQYF.

The chain couples TRBV9 to TRBJ2-1; TRBD2 might be the D (6 bases). Germline CDR1 is SGDLS and CDR2 is YYNGEE. The V end lost 6 bases, the J end lost 9 bases, and 22 bases lay between the germline ends. This CDR3 comprises 15 residues. The CDR3 DNA sequence: TGTGCCAGCACCAACGTTGGTATCGGGGGTGGTGAGCAGTTCTTC. Encoded protein: CASTNVGIGGGEQFF. Drawing the rest from reference TRBV9 and TRBJ2-1, the complete variable domain is DSGVTQTPKHLITATGQRVTLRCSPRSGDLSVYWYQQSLDQGLQFLIQYYNGEERAKGNILERFSAQQFPDLHSELNLSSLELGDSALYFCASTNVGIGGGEQFFGPGTRLTVL.

V is TRBV6-1 and J is TRBJ2-1; D is uncertain. Germline V gene lookup returns CDR1 MNHNS and CDR2 SASEGT. V lost 2 bases, J lost 6 bases, and 5 bases lay in between. There are 12 residues in the CDR3. The CDR3 region is CASSEHSNEQFF. DNA for the CDR3: TGTGCCAGCAGTGAACACAGCAATGAGCAGTTCTTC.

This clonotype was picked up a small number of times. The rearrangement joins TRBV5-1 to TRBJ2-1; 7 nucleotides match TRBD1. J gave up 1 base and V 0 bases, and 7 bases lay outside the gene matches. Germline V gives CDR1 SGHRS, CDR2 YFSETQ. The CDR3 is made up of 17 amino acids. DNA of the CDR3: TGCGCCAGCAGCTTGGGGGGGACAGAGGCGTCCTACAATGAGCAGTTCTTC. It translates to CASSLGGTEASYNEQFF.

The sample holds a few counts of this clonotype. V and J are TRBV20-1 and TRBJ2-5; TRBD2 is a possible D gene (6 bases). Germline CDR1 reads DFQATT; CDR2 reads SNEGSKA (reference sequence). CDR3 size: 13 residues. Trimming took off 2 bases at V and 6 bases at J, with 13 bases between the two ends. The CDR3, as DNA: TGCAGTGCTAGACCCGGGGGTGGAAAGACCCAGTACTTC. It translates to CSARPGGGKTQYF.

The genes are TRBV7-2 and TRBJ2-4; maybe TRBD1 (6 bases). Germline values: CDR1 SGHTA, CDR2 FQGNSA. The CDR3 is made up of 14 amino acids. The V end was cut by 5 bases, the J end by 2 bases, with 10 bases between. This CDR3 reads CASSQQGPKNIQYF. CDR3 sequence (DNA): TGTGCCAGCAGCCAACAGGGTCCCAAAAACATTCAGTACTTC.

In this sample, this clonotype turned up a few times. The rearrangement uses TRBV19 and TRBJ1-5; TRBD1 is a possible D gene (5 bases). Germline loops: CDR1 LNHDA, CDR2 SQIVND (reference sequence). The CDR3 is made up of 13 amino acids. The V gene lost 7 bases and the J gene lost 4 bases, with 11 bases spanning the gap. CDR3 in DNA: TGTGCCAGTACGGGACTGTATAATCAGCCCCAGCATTTT. It specifies CASTGLYNQPQHF.

A few counts support this clonotype. The rearrangement uses TRBV3-1 and TRBJ2-1; 11 nucleotides line up with TRBD2. This CDR3 comprises 14 residues. The ends lost 6 bases at V and 7 bases at J; junction bases unmatched: 5. The germline V gene has CDR1 LGHDT and CDR2 YNNKEL (reference sequence). For the CDR3, the DNA is TGTGCCAGCAGTTTACTAGCGGGAGAGAATGAGCAGTTCTTC. Protein product: CASSLLAGENEQFF.

J is TRBJ2-1 and V is TRBV7-3, with 8 bases identical to TRBD2. The V segment lost 5 bases and the J segment 4 bases; nucleotides outside the gene matches: 10. This CDR3 spans 16 amino acids. Germline V lookup: CDR1 SGHTA, CDR2 FQGTGA. Here the CDR3 reads CASSLAGTRGYNEQFF. In DNA, the CDR3 is TGTGCCAGCAGCCTAGCGGGCACTAGAGGGTACAATGAGCAGTTCTTC. Complete variable domain (other parts from reference TRBV7-3 and TRBJ2-1): GAGVSQTPSNKVTEKGKYVELRCDPISGHTALYWYRQSLGQGPEFLIYFQGTGAADDSGLPNDRFFAVRPEGSVSTLKIQRTERGDSAVYLCASSLAGTRGYNEQFFGPGTRLTVL.

This chain links TRBV20-1 with TRBJ2-5; D gene unclear. The CDR3 is made up of 13 amino acids. CDR1 DFQATT and CDR2 SNEGSKA come from the germline V gene (reference sequence). Trimming shortened V by 5 bases and J by 0 bases, and 10 bases separated the two germline ends. CDR3 bases: TGCAGTGCTCTGGACCGTAACCAAGAGACCCAGTACTTC. It specifies CSALDRNQETQYF.

This sequence joins TRBV3-1 and TRBJ1-6; no clear D. Per germline, CDR1 LGHDT and CDR2 YNNKEL (reference sequence). CDR3 length: 19 residues. V dropped 4 bases and J dropped 6 bases, with 25 bases sitting between them. The CDR3: CASSRLSGNSRRGNSPLHF. The CDR3 coding sequence is TGTGCCAGCAGCCGGCTTTCCGGGAACAGTCGACGGGGTAATTCACCCCTCCACTTT.

The V call is TRBV3-1, the J call TRBJ2-7; D remains unclear. Trimming removed 1 base from V and 5 bases from J, with 15 bases in between. This CDR3 spans 15 amino acids. Germline CDR1 is LGHDT and CDR2 is YNNKEL (reference sequence). CDR3 DNA sequence: TGTGCCAGCAGCCAAGGGCCGGGCCTCCCCCACGAGCAGTACTTC. Translated: CASSQGPGLPHEQYF.

This chain uses TRBV6-2 or TRBV6-3 with TRBJ1-1; weak D call: TRBD1 (6 bases). Germline V CDR1 and CDR2: MNHEY, SVGEGT. V lost 2 bases and J lost 4, with 11 bases in between. The CDR3 loop spans 14 amino acids. The CDR3 sequence: CASSYDQGFTEAFF. CDR3 in DNA: TGTGCCAGCAGTTACGACCAGGGGTTCACTGAAGCTTTCTTT.

The chain links TRBV6-6 to TRBJ2-3, with D perhaps matching TRBD1 (6 bases). V gave up 2 bases and J gave up 4 bases, with 16 bases separating them. The CDR3 has 16 residues. Germline CDR1 reads MNHNY; CDR2 reads SVGAGI (reference sequence). The CDR3 region has the DNA TGTGCCAGCAGTTACGGAAAGGGGACATCCCCAGATACGCAGTATTTT. Translation: CASSYGKGTSPDTQYF.

The CDR3 spells CSARDRRIPEAFF. For the CDR3, the DNA is TGCAGTGCTAGAGATCGTCGGATCCCTGAAGCTTTCTTT. The V and J genes are TRBV20-1 and TRBJ1-1; D gene uncertain. CDR1 and CDR2 (germline): DFQATT, SNEGSKA (reference sequence). V shed 0 bases and J shed 6 bases, with 11 bases lying between them. CDR3 length equals 13 residues.

This clonotype was counted many times. The chain uses TRBV29-1 and TRBJ2-1, with D possibly TRBD2 on 5 matching bases. Germline loops: CDR1 SQVTM, CDR2 ANQGSEA. This CDR3 contains 13 residues. V lost 6 bases to trimming and J lost 5 bases, with 14 bases between them. The CDR3 is CSVRESYDNEQFF. The CDR3 DNA sequence: TGCAGCGTAAGGGAGTCCTACGACAATGAGCAGTTCTTC.

This sequence joins TRBV5-2 and TRBJ2-5; the D call in the table, TRBD1, was not verified against the DNA. TRBV5-2 is a pseudogene. This CDR3 comprises 14 residues. CDR3 region: CASSPGLGEETQYF. The CDR3 bases are TGTGCCAGCAGCCCCGGGCTCGGTGAAGAGACCCAGTACTTC.

This clonotype was counted only a few times. The V gene is TRBV5-6, the J gene TRBJ2-5, with D possibly TRBD2 on 6 matching bases. The CDR3 consists of 13 residues. Trimming pared 7 bases from V and 5 bases from J, leaving 15 bases between. Germline CDR1 reads SGHDT; CDR2 reads YYEEEE. The CDR3: CASQRGLEETQYF. DNA of the CDR3: TGTGCCAGCCAACGGGGGTTGGAGGAGACCCAGTACTTC.